These T cell receptor beta chains were read from a single sample in a study of radiation and T cells in renal cell carcinoma. Here immunoSEQ multiplex PCR was the method, and the copy in TCRdb shows in-frame clones only, minus some. The sample holds 70,000 to 80,000 clones; 80% to 90% are singletons and the top ten take 20% to 25%. Sequencing used blood, obtained from a patient whose treatment included radiotherapy and nephrectomy. The origin of the receptors is a woman between 50 and 59 years old with renal cell carcinoma. Each CDR3 is given with its conserved first and last residue. The D gene is left open where the match is weak. Size is stated for part of the rows, as once, few or many counts, or as a class when the clone is expanded.

J gene: TRBJ1-1; V gene: TRBV7-2; D gene: -; clone size: -; CDR3 protein: CASSLSLTGSTEAFF; CDR3 DNA: TGTGCCAGCAGCCTAAGTCTCACAGGTTCCACTGAAGCTTTCTTT
J gene: TRBJ2-1; V gene: TRBV14; D gene: TRBD1; clone size: -; CDR3 protein: CASSLTRDSNINEQFF; CDR3 DNA: TGTGCCAGCAGCCTAACCCGGGACAGCAACATCAATGAGCAGTTCTTC
J gene: TRBJ2-1; V gene: TRBV2; D gene: TRBD2; clone size: -; CDR3 protein: CASRPGLGAYNEQFF; CDR3 DNA: TGTGCCAGCAGACCGGGACTAGGAGCCTACAATGAGCAGTTCTTC
J gene: TRBJ1-2; V gene: TRBV4-3; D gene: TRBD1; clone size: -; CDR3 protein: CASSQETGAHYGYTF; CDR3 DNA: TGCGCCAGCAGCCAAGAGACAGGGGCCCACTATGGCTACACCTTC
J gene: TRBJ1-1; V gene: TRBV19; D gene: TRBD1; clone size: -; CDR3 protein: CASTLGQINEAFF; CDR3 DNA: TGTGCCAGTACCCTGGGACAGATAAATGAAGCTTTCTTT
J gene: TRBJ2-5; V gene: TRBV28; D gene: TRBD2; clone size: -; CDR3 protein: CASSGLRGGFETQYF; CDR3 DNA: TGTGCCAGCAGCGGTCTGCGGGGGGGCTTCGAGACCCAGTACTTC
J gene: TRBJ1-1; V gene: TRBV5-1; D gene: -; clone size: -; CDR3 protein: CASSLEGSEAFF; CDR3 DNA: TGCGCCAGCAGCTTGGAGGGGAGTGAAGCTTTCTTT
J gene: TRBJ1-3; V gene: TRBV6-5; D gene: -; clone size: -; CDR3 protein: CASSPSLGENTIYF; CDR3 DNA: TGTGCCAGCAGCCCTAGCTTAGGCGAAAACACCATATATTTT
J gene: TRBJ1-3; V gene: TRBV5-1; D gene: -; clone size: few; CDR3 protein: CASRDFGNTIYF; CDR3 DNA: TGCGCCAGCAGGGATTTTGGAAACACCATATATTTT
J gene: TRBJ2-7; V gene: TRBV10-2; D gene: -; clone size: once; CDR3 protein: CASLHTRRPYEQYF; CDR3 DNA: TGCGCCAGCCTGCATACACGGCGGCCCTACGAGCAGTACTTC
J gene: TRBJ2-1; V gene: TRBV7-9; D gene: TRBD2; clone size: -; CDR3 protein: CASSLDVGGEQFF; CDR3 DNA: TGTGCCAGCAGCTTAGATGTCGGGGGGGAGCAGTTCTTC
J gene: TRBJ2-7; V gene: TRBV10-3; D gene: -; clone size: -; CDR3 protein: CAIRLAGLDEQYF; CDR3 DNA: TGTGCCATCAGGTTAGCAGGGCTAGACGAGCAGTACTTC
J gene: TRBJ1-5; V gene: TRBV7-2; D gene: -; clone size: -; CDR3 protein: CASSEGSLSGDQPQHF; CDR3 DNA: TGTGCCAGCAGCGAGGGTTCGTTGAGTGGGGATCAGCCCCAGCATTTT
J gene: TRBJ2-5; V gene: TRBV9; D gene: -; clone size: -; CDR3 protein: CASSVGATWNLQETQYF; CDR3 DNA: TGTGCCAGCAGCGTAGGGGCGACATGGAATTTACAAGAGACCCAGTACTTC
J gene: TRBJ2-7; V gene: TRBV19; D gene: TRBD2; clone size: -; CDR3 protein: CASSGLSVAGGHEQYF; CDR3 DNA: TGTGCCAGTAGTGGCCTGTCCGTAGCGGGAGGTCACGAGCAGTACTTC
J gene: TRBJ1-5; V gene: TRBV5-1; D gene: -; clone size: -; CDR3 protein: CASSRDGGQPQHF; CDR3 DNA: TGCGCCAGCAGCCGGGACGGAGGTCAGCCCCAGCATTTT
J gene: TRBJ2-7; V gene: TRBV4-1; D gene: TRBD2; clone size: -; CDR3 protein: CASSLGSLAGGNSYEQYF; CDR3 DNA: TGCGCCAGCAGCCTAGGCTCGTTAGCGGGAGGGAACTCCTACGAGCAGTACTTC